This TCR beta chain comes out of a study of T-cell reconstitution after alpha-beta-depleted transplantation in children. Using unique molecular identifiers, the investigators prepared the TCRbeta library. MiXCR was run by TCRdb on the PCR reads, yielding one entry per CDR3 protein. This table holds about 600,000 distinct CDR3 sequences, under 12% found once. Germline lookup yields CDR1 MDHEN and CDR2 SYDVKM. The length of the CDR3 is 13 residues. V lost 6 bases, J lost 5 bases, and 6 bases stayed unmatched. The source is a human donor who donated a stem cell graft to a child with acute myeloid leukemia. This sequence joins TRBV28 and TRBJ2-5, with 7 bases aligning to TRBD1. Sequencing was performed on PBMCs from the stem cell graft donor, taken from the stem cell graft. CDR3 residues: CASSRGQAETQYF. The CDR3 coding sequence is TGTGCCAGCAGCCGCGGACAGGCTGAGACCCAGTACTTC.